The 22 T cell receptor beta chains in this list originate from one sample, sequenced in a study of T cells in Graves' hyperthyroidism and ophthalmopathy. Using RNA transcripts as the source, TCR beta CDR3 regions were amplified. TCR CDR3 underwent first-round RT-PCR with the HTBI primer set. TCRdb redid the calling of the multiplex PCR reads with MiXCR, one entry per CDR3 protein. In the table there are hundreds of thousands of distinct CDR3 sequences, less than 45% of which are singletons. Sequenced sample: peripheral blood or thyroid tissue (not recorded which). Every receptor here comes from an adult man with Graves' disease, either hyperthyroidism or ophthalmopathy (not recorded which).

This clonotype was seen at least ten times. CDR3 DNA: TGCAGCGTTATCGAACAGGGGGGCTATGGCTACACCTTC. This encodes CSVIEQGGYGYTF. This chain links TRBV29-1 with TRBJ1-2; 8 bases line up with TRBD1. Germline values: CDR1 SQVTM, CDR2 ANQGSEA. The CDR3 covers 13 residues. The V segment lost 5 bases and the J segment 4 bases; nucleotides outside the gene matches: 6.

V gene TRBV29-1 combines with J gene TRBJ1-2, with 8 bases matching TRBD1. Trimming at V came to 7 bases and at J to 8 bases, leaving 9 bases not matched to a gene. CDR1 is SQVTM, CDR2 ANQGSEA, per germline. The CDR3 consists of 12 residues. Here the CDR3 DNA reads TGCAGCGCCTTGGCGGACAGGGACGGCTACACCTTC. It is translated as CSALADRDGYTF.

This clonotype has only a few counts. The V gene is TRBV19, the J gene TRBJ1-1; 11 bases line up with TRBD1. CDR1 LNHDA and CDR2 SQIVND come from the germline V gene (reference sequence). The CDR3 sequence is 15 residues long. J lost 6 bases, V lost 3 bases, and 6 bases had no gene match. The CDR3 region is CASSIVGTGGSEAFF. In nucleotides, the CDR3 is TGTGCCAGTAGTATTGTTGGGACAGGGGGATCTGAAGCTTTCTTT.

In the case of this clonotype: Since a much larger clone is just one base distant, this may be a read error. V and J are TRBV15 and TRBJ1-4; possibly TRBD1 for D (5 bases). This CDR3 is built from 15 residues. Per the germline V gene, CDR1 is LNHNV and CDR2 is YYDKDF (reference sequence). Deletions cut 0 bases from V and 12 bases from J, with 17 bases between. The DNA for the CDR3 is TGTGCCACCAGCAGAGAGGGGGGGGGACGAGAAGAACTGTTTTTT. It yields the protein CATSREGGGREELFF.

Regarding this clonotype: The junction departs from the called germline gene at one end, perhaps through a read error. V and J are TRBV12-3 or TRBV12-4 and TRBJ2-6; D is possibly TRBD2 (6 bases). The CDR3 spans 16 residues. The CDR3 is CASSFGGVSGANVLIF. The CDR3 DNA is TGTGCCAGCAGTTTCGGGGGTGTTTCTGGGGCCAACGTCCTGATTTTC.

V is TRBV15 and J is TRBJ1-4, with TRBD1 identical over 10 bases. This CDR3 region has 15 residues. Germline CDR1 and CDR2: LNHNV and YYDKDF (reference sequence). V lost 3 bases, J lost 6 bases, and 4 bases stayed unmatched. CDR3 loop: CATSSSGQGDEKLFF. The DNA of the CDR3 is TGTGCCACCAGCAGCTCTGGACAGGGGGATGAAAAACTGTTTTTT.

This clonotype was recorded many times. The V gene is TRBV20-1, the J gene TRBJ1-2; tentative D call: TRBD1 (6 bases). This CDR3 contains 13 residues. Germline-derived CDR1 and CDR2 are DFQATT and SNEGSKA (reference sequence). V lost 3 bases and J lost 4, with 12 bases in between. DNA for the CDR3: TGCAGTGCTAGCATGGACAGCTTCTATGGCTACACCTTC. This sequence encodes CSASMDSFYGYTF.

There are a few counts of this clonotype. The V and J genes are TRBV13 and TRBJ2-7, with D possibly TRBD1 on 6 matching bases. The V end was cut by 6 bases, the J end by 2 bases, with 17 bases between. CDR3 length equals 15 residues. In germline, CDR1 is PRHDT, CDR2 FYEKMQ (reference sequence). The CDR3 loop reads CASSYSGTLTYEQYF. The CDR3, as DNA: TGTGCCAGCAGTTACTCCGGGACACTCACCTACGAGCAGTACTTC.

This clonotype was detected many times. The CDR3, as DNA: TGTGCCAGCAGCGTAGGGGTGGCTTCACCCCTCCACTTT. Its protein product is CASSVGVASPLHF. V is TRBV9 and J is TRBJ1-6; D remains ambiguous. CDR1 is SGDLS and CDR2 is YYNGEE in the germline V gene. Trimming shortened V by 0 bases and J by 9 bases, and 7 bases separated the two germline ends. The CDR3 contains 13 residues.

This clonotype was seen ten or more times. J is TRBJ1-2 and V is TRBV7-9; perhaps TRBD1 as D (6 bases). This CDR3 comprises 12 residues. V was clipped by 1 base and J by 13 bases, with 13 bases between them. CDR1 and CDR2 from the germline V gene are SEHNR and FQNEAQ (reference sequence). The CDR3 loop is CASSLGTGLFTF. DNA for the CDR3: TGTGCCAGCAGCTTAGGTACAGGGCTATTCACCTTC.

At least ten counts were recorded for this clonotype. The chain combines TRBV5-1 with TRBJ2-2; tentatively, D is TRBD1 (6 bases). The CDR3 has 14 residues. Germline CDR1 and CDR2: SGHRS and YFSETQ. The V end lost 1 base, the J end lost 8 bases, and 12 bases lay between the germline ends. CDR3 protein: CASSLSWTEGELFF. The CDR3 DNA reads as TGCGCCAGCAGCTTGTCCTGGACAGAAGGGGAGCTGTTTTTT.

The genes are TRBV2 and TRBJ1-4; 8 nucleotides match TRBD1. The J segment lost 14 bases and the V segment lost 4 bases, leaving 9 bases of the junction unmatched. Per germline, CDR1 SNHLY and CDR2 FYNNEI. This CDR3 region has 13 residues. CDR3 coding DNA: TGTGCCAGCAGTGTCGGCCAGGGGGCAAGGCTGTTTTTT. Its protein is CASSVGQGARLFF. The full variable domain, completed using reference TRBV2 and TRBJ1-4, is EPEVTQTPSHQVTQMGQEVILRCVPISNHLYFYWYRQILGQKVEFLVSFYNNEISEKSEIFDDQFSVERPDGSNFTLKIRSTKLEDSAMYFCASSVGQGARLFFGSGTQLSVL.

This clonotype was recorded only once. This chain connects TRBV10-3 to TRBJ1-6, with D possibly matching TRBD1 (6 bases). The CDR3 is 14 amino acids. Germline V gene sequence: CDR1 ENHRY, CDR2 SYGVKD. The V and J ends lost 5 bases and 7 bases respectively, with 12 bases between them. DNA for the CDR3: TGTGCCATCAGTCGACAGGACCGAAATTCACCCCTCCACTTT. It is translated as CAISRQDRNSPLHF.

The chain uses TRBV9 and TRBJ1-4; unclear D gene. The CDR3 loop spans 15 amino acids. Trimming removed 3 bases from V and 7 bases from J, with 16 bases in between. The germline gives CDR1 SGDLS, CDR2 YYNGEE. As DNA, the CDR3 is TGTGCCAGCAGCGCGCGGGGAGGGAGCGGTGAAAAACTGTTTTTT. This sequence encodes CASSARGGSGEKLFF.

This clonotype was seen repeatedly, ten times or more. The chain links TRBV7-2 to TRBJ1-5; possibly TRBD1 for D (5 bases). This CDR3 contains 12 residues. V was shortened by 5 bases and J by 8 bases, with 10 bases between the two germline ends. The V gene's germline CDR1 is SGHTA and CDR2 FQGNSA. CDR3 region: CASSDPQEPQHF. The CDR3 coding sequence is TGTGCCAGCAGCGATCCACAGGAGCCCCAGCATTTT.

The chain combines TRBV7-2 with TRBJ1-3, with D unresolved. Trimming took off 5 bases at V and 0 bases at J, with 11 bases between the two ends. There are 15 residues in the CDR3. Germline values: CDR1 SGHTA, CDR2 FQGNSA. Here the CDR3 reads CASSHSGSSGNTIYF. The CDR3, as DNA: TGTGCCAGCAGCCACTCCGGGTCCTCTGGAAACACCATATATTTT.

The chain employs TRBV7-9 and TRBJ1-5; TRBD1 is a possible D gene (6 bases). The V gene lost 1 base and the J gene lost 4 bases, with 17 bases spanning the gap. Germline V gene sequence: CDR1 SEHNR, CDR2 FQNEAQ (reference sequence). CDR3 length equals 17 residues. The CDR3 protein is CASSLDYRRRGNQPQHF. The DNA of the CDR3 is TGTGCCAGCAGCTTAGATTACCGGCGAAGGGGGAATCAGCCCCAGCATTTT. The whole variable domain, remainder taken from reference TRBV7-9 and TRBJ1-5, is DTGVSQNPRHKITKRGQNVTFRCDPISEHNRLYWYRQTLGQGPEFLTYFQNEAQLEKSRLLSDRFSAERPKGSFSTLEIQRTEQGDSAMYLCASSLDYRRRGNQPQHFGDGTRLSIL.

This clonotype was found a few times. Its ends do not fully match the called genes, so a read error is possible. This sequence joins TRBV7-8 and TRBJ1-2; D gene uncertain. The germline V gene has CDR1 SGHVS and CDR2 FQNEAQ. This CDR3 contains 14 residues. The CDR3: CASSTFMRSYGYTF. The DNA for the CDR3 is TGCGCCAGCAGCACCTTTATGAGATCCTATGGCTACACCTTC.

This clonotype was counted at least ten times. The rearrangement joins TRBV11-2 to TRBJ1-1; D is unclear. V was clipped by 4 bases and J by 11 bases, with 8 bases between them. The CDR3 runs to 10 residues. Per the germline V gene, CDR1 is SGHAT and CDR2 is FQNNGV. CDR3: CASSSPFAFF. The CDR3 coding sequence is TGTGCCAGCAGCTCGCCTTTTGCTTTCTTT.

In this sample, this clonotype turned up a few times. The chain recombines TRBV5-6 with TRBJ2-2; tentative D call: TRBD1 (6 bases). Trimming removed 0 bases from V and 0 bases from J, with 9 bases in between. Germline CDR1 reads SGHDT; CDR2 reads YYEEEE. The CDR3 has 16 residues. The CDR3 DNA reads as TGTGCCAGCAGCTTGGGGGGACAAGCGAACACCGGGGAGCTGTTTTTT. As protein: CASSLGGQANTGELFF.

With respect to this clonotype: A single base separates this from a much larger clone, so it may be a read error. V usage is TRBV29-1 and J usage is TRBJ1-1; no firm D call. The CDR3 runs to 12 residues. Germline CDR1 reads SQVTM; CDR2 reads ANQGSEA. The DNA for the CDR3 is TGCAGCGTTGGTTCCTTGAACACTGGAGCTTTCTTT. This gives the protein CSVGSLNTGAFF.

This clonotype has only a few counts. This chain connects TRBV11-2 to TRBJ2-7, with D possibly being TRBD1 (6 bases). This CDR3 is 16 amino acids long. Trimming stripped 1 base from V and 2 bases from J, with 15 bases between. In germline, CDR1 is SGHAT, CDR2 FQNNGV. CDR3: CASSLGLTGSTYEQYF. In DNA form, the CDR3 reads TGTGCCAGCAGCTTAGGGTTGACAGGTTCGACCTACGAGCAGTACTTC. Full variable domain (missing parts from reference TRBV11-2 and TRBJ2-7): EAGVAQSPRYKIIEKRQSVAFWCNPISGHATLYWYQQILGQGPKLLIQFQNNGVVDDSQLPKDRFSAERLKGVDSTLKIQPAKLEDSAVYLCASSLGLTGSTYEQYFGPGTRLTVT.